Below, 27 T cell receptor beta chains from the same sample are listed, as sequenced in a study of T cell changes during pregnancy in multiple sclerosis. Assay: immunoSEQ multiplex PCR; the TCRdb copy retains only in-frame clones and omits some. The table includes 17,000 or so clones, approximately 95% detected once. The material was peripheral blood, obtained in the third trimester of pregnancy. The receptors were gathered from a female donor with multiple sclerosis, enrolled in a pregnancy study.

V is TRBV2 and J is TRBJ2-7; no reliable D call. CDR1 and CDR2 from the germline V gene are SNHLY and FYNNEI. The CDR3 has 15 amino acids. The V end lost 7 bases, the J end lost 3 bases, and 19 bases lay between the germline ends. CDR3 coding DNA: TGTGCCAGCACCCTGACCCCTCTAGAAGGCTACGAGCAGTACTTC. Translated: CASTLTPLEGYEQYF. The full variable domain, in which reference TRBV2 and TRBJ2-7 provide the parts outside the CDR3, is EPEVTQTPSHQVTQMGQEVILRCVPISNHLYFYWYRQILGQKVEFLVSFYNNEISEKSEIFDDQFSVERPDGSNFTLKIRSTKLEDSAMYFCASTLTPLEGYEQYFGPGTRLTVT.

The V gene is TRBV27, the J gene TRBJ2-3, with D tentatively TRBD1 (7 bases). Germline V gene data show CDR1 as MNHEY and CDR2 as SMNVEV (reference sequence). The CDR3 loop spans 16 amino acids. V shed 6 bases and J shed 0 bases, with 16 bases lying between them. CDR3 residues: CASSRQGSGSTDTQYF. As DNA, the CDR3 is TGTGCCAGCAGCAGACAGGGAAGCGGGAGCACAGATACGCAGTATTTT.

The genes are TRBV7-9 and TRBJ2-7; TRBD2 matches 7 bases. V lost 2 bases and J lost 3; bases outside the gene matches: 10. CDR3 length: 16 amino acids. Germline lookup yields CDR1 SEHNR and CDR2 FQNEAQ (reference sequence). Here the CDR3 reads CASSLSNSGTFYEQYF. CDR3 sequence (DNA): TGTGCCAGCAGCTTAAGCAACAGCGGGACTTTCTACGAGCAGTACTTC. Variable domain in full (rest from reference TRBV7-9 and TRBJ2-7): DTGVSQNPRHKITKRGQNVTFRCDPISEHNRLYWYRQTLGQGPEFLTYFQNEAQLEKSRLLSDRFSAERPKGSFSTLEIQRTEQGDSAMYLCASSLSNSGTFYEQYFGPGTRLTVT.

About this clone itself: This sample includes further DNA sequences coding for the same CDR3. The chain employs TRBV18 and TRBJ2-2, with a tentative D call TRBD1 (5 bases). From germline, CDR1 is KGHSH and CDR2 LQKENI. This CDR3 is 14 amino acids long. V was cut by 3 bases and J by 1 base, with 6 bases left in between. CDR3 amino acids: CASSPGQNTGELFF. The CDR3 DNA reads TGTGCCAGCTCACCCGGACAGAACACCGGGGAGCTGTTTTTT.

This clone has a single count. The chain recombines TRBV2 with TRBJ1-5, with no clear D. V lost 4 bases to trimming and J lost 4 bases, with 11 bases between them. This CDR3 is built from 14 residues. Germline CDR1 is SNHLY and CDR2 is FYNNEI. The CDR3 loop is CASSARPLNQPQHF. In nucleotides, the CDR3 is TGTGCCAGCAGTGCTAGGCCGTTGAATCAGCCCCAGCATTTT.

The count of this clone is one. This chain uses TRBV5-1 with TRBJ1-2; 7 nucleotides agree with TRBD1. Trimming removed 4 bases from V and 8 bases from J; junction bases left unmatched: 8. The CDR3 sequence is 13 residues long. CDR1 SGHRS and CDR2 YFSETQ come from the germline V gene. The CDR3 DNA sequence: TGCGCCAGCAGCCTGGGACAGTTGGAGGGCTACACCTTC. The encoded protein is CASSLGQLEGYTF. Full variable domain (outside the CDR3, taken from reference TRBV5-1 and TRBJ1-2): KAGVTQTPRYLIKTRGQQVTLSCSPISGHRSVSWYQQTPGQGLQFLFEYFSETQRNKGNFPGRFSGRQFSNSRSEMNVSTLELGDSALYLCASSLGQLEGYTFGSGTRLTVV.

The rearrangement uses TRBV19 and TRBJ2-1, with D perhaps TRBD1 (6 bases). The germline CDR1 and CDR2 sequences are LNHDA and SQIVND (reference sequence). The CDR3 runs 15 residues. V lost 4 bases and J 0 bases, leaving 10 bases between the germline ends. CDR3 DNA sequence: TGTGCCAGTAGTACGGGACAAAGCTCCTACAATGAGCAGTTCTTC. It encodes CASSTGQSSYNEQFF.

The chain joins TRBV5-8 to TRBJ1-4; D remains unclear. The V and J ends lost 4 bases and 4 bases respectively, with 17 bases between them. CDR1 is SGHTS and CDR2 is YDEGEE in the germline V gene. The CDR3 is 16 residues long. The CDR3 sequence: CASSREVQRLNEKLFF. DNA of the CDR3: TGTGCCAGCAGCCGGGAAGTACAGCGCCTTAATGAAAAACTGTTTTTT.

The chain employs TRBV18 and TRBJ2-1; possible D gene TRBD1, 5 bases. From germline, CDR1 is KGHSH and CDR2 LQKENI. This CDR3 region has 15 residues. Trimming removed 1 base from V and 3 bases from J, with 10 bases in between. CDR3 DNA sequence: TGTGCCAGCTCACCACTAAGGGGTGGCTACAATGAGCAGTTCTTC. Residues: CASSPLRGGYNEQFF.

The chain carries TRBV7-6 and TRBJ2-1; 7 positions match TRBD2. V dropped 1 base and J dropped 0; count of bases not matched to a gene: 6. Germline V gene lookup returns CDR1 SGHVS and CDR2 FNYEAQ. The CDR3 sequence is 17 residues long. This CDR3 reads CASSLVPGGSSYNEQFF. DNA for the CDR3: TGTGCCAGCAGCTTAGTTCCGGGGGGTAGCTCCTACAATGAGCAGTTCTTC.

This chain joins TRBV7-8 and TRBJ2-1; D not resolved. Germline CDR1 and CDR2: SGHVS and FQNEAQ. The CDR3 sequence is 13 residues long. The ends were cut back, 5 bases at V and 10 bases at J, with 15 bases in the middle. CDR3 DNA: TGTGCCAGCAGCCCCCCCCGTCTCGTGGAGCAGTTCTTC. It yields the protein CASSPPRLVEQFF.

V is TRBV19 and J is TRBJ1-5; 8 bases are shared with TRBD1. J was trimmed by 4 bases and V by 4 bases; bases with no gene match: 9. The germline CDR1 and CDR2 sequences are LNHDA and SQIVND (reference sequence). The length of the CDR3 is 16 residues. CDR3 in amino acids: CASSTLDRDGNQPQHF. Here the CDR3 DNA reads TGTGCCAGTAGTACCCTGGACAGGGATGGTAATCAGCCCCAGCATTTT.

V usage is TRBV5-4 and J usage is TRBJ2-5; 9 bases line up with TRBD1. Germline CDR1 SGHNT, CDR2 YYREEE (reference sequence). The CDR3 is made up of 15 amino acids. Trimming took 4 bases from V and 4 from J; bases not matched to a gene: 8. As DNA, the CDR3 is TGTGCCAGCAGCCCTGGACAGGGGAGGGGAGAGACCCAGTACTTC. It yields the protein CASSPGQGRGETQYF.

The V and J genes are TRBV27 and TRBJ2-4; TRBD2 aligns across 7 bases. The CDR3 has 15 residues. Germline V gene data show CDR1 as MNHEY and CDR2 as SMNVEV (reference sequence). The V and J ends lost 1 base and 9 bases, in that order; junction bases with no gene match: 9. The CDR3 coding sequence is TGTGCCAGCAGTTTATTGGGCCTCCCGGGGGGCATTCAGTACTTC. Encoded protein: CASSLLGLPGGIQYF.

This chain links TRBV18 with TRBJ1-1; 10 bases agree with TRBD1. The ends lost 2 bases at V and 7 bases at J; junction bases unmatched: 10. The CDR3 contains 16 residues. Germline V gene sequence: CDR1 KGHSH, CDR2 LQKENI. CDR3 bases: TGTGCCAGCTCACCAGAGGACAGGGGGATCGGCATTGAAGCTTTCTTT. Translation gives CASSPEDRGIGIEAFF.

J is TRBJ2-7 and V is TRBV7-8; D ambiguous. CDR1 is SGHVS and CDR2 is FQNEAQ in the germline V gene. The CDR3 length is 15 residues. With 5 bases removed from V and 2 bases from J, the gap between germline ends came to 16 bases. This CDR3 reads CASSPARLTPYEQYF. DNA for the CDR3: TGTGCCAGCAGCCCAGCGCGTTTGACGCCCTACGAGCAGTACTTC. The full variable domain, its missing parts supplied by reference TRBV7-8 and TRBJ2-7, is GAGVSQSPRYKVAKRGQDVALRCDPISGHVSLFWYQQALGQGPEFLTYFQNEAQLDKSGLPSDRFFAERPEGSVSTLKIQRTQQEDSAVYLCASSPARLTPYEQYFGPGTRLTVT.

This chain uses TRBV19 with TRBJ1-5; possible D gene TRBD1, 5 bases. The length of the CDR3 is 14 residues. The V end lost 11 bases, the J end lost 2 bases, and 16 bases lay between the germline ends. CDR1 is LNHDA, CDR2 SQIVND, per germline (reference sequence). CDR3 loop: CAADQGGGNQPQHF. For the CDR3, the DNA is TGTGCCGCAGACCAGGGAGGTGGCAATCAGCCCCAGCATTTT.

This rearrangement joins TRBV11-2 to TRBJ2-7, with TRBD2 identical over 14 bases. V lost 4 bases to trimming and J lost 3 bases; unmatched junction nucleotides: 5. From germline, CDR1 is SGHAT and CDR2 FQNNGV. The CDR3 runs to 16 residues. CDR3 region: CASSSAGTSGSYEQYF. The CDR3 DNA reads as TGTGCCAGCAGCTCAGCCGGGACTAGCGGGAGCTACGAGCAGTACTTC. Full variable domain (rest looked up from reference TRBV11-2 and TRBJ2-7): EAGVAQSPRYKIIEKRQSVAFWCNPISGHATLYWYQQILGQGPKLLIQFQNNGVVDDSQLPKDRFSAERLKGVDSTLKIQPAKLEDSAVYLCASSSAGTSGSYEQYFGPGTRLTVT.

CDR3 loop: CAYRRTEAFF. CDR3 bases: TGTGCCTACAGACGGACTGAAGCTTTCTTT. The chain recombines TRBV30 with TRBJ1-1, with D unresolved. Trimming removed 7 bases at V and 5 bases at J, with 8 bases between. In germline, CDR1 is GTSNPN, CDR2 SVGIG (reference sequence). The CDR3 spans 10 residues.

The J gene is TRBJ2-7, the V gene TRBV5-4; the match to TRBD1 covers 7 bases. Trimming at V came to 0 bases and at J to 2 bases, leaving 5 bases not matched to a gene. The CDR3 length is 15 residues. In germline, CDR1 is SGHNT, CDR2 YYREEE (reference sequence). CDR3 region: CASSLGQGDPYEQYF. The CDR3 coding sequence is TGTGCCAGCAGCTTGGGCCAGGGGGATCCCTACGAGCAGTACTTC.

The chain employs TRBV4-2 and TRBJ2-6, with TRBD2 matching 13 bases. The germline CDR1 and CDR2 sequences are LGHNA and YNFKEQ. The V segment lost 6 bases and the J segment 4 bases; nucleotides outside the gene matches: 6. The CDR3 covers 17 residues. CDR3 DNA: TGTGCCAGCAGTCCGGGACTAGCGGGGTCGGGGGCCAACGTCCTGACTTTC. It codes for CASSPGLAGSGANVLTF.

V gene TRBV6-4 combines with J gene TRBJ2-2; tentative D call: TRBD2 (6 bases). The CDR3 is 15 amino acids. Germline-derived CDR1 and CDR2 are MRHNA and SNTAGT. The V end was cut by 3 bases, the J end by 2 bases, with 10 bases between. CDR3 loop: CASSEDGGNTGELFF. In nucleotides, the CDR3 is TGTGCCAGCAGTGAAGACGGGGGAAACACCGGGGAGCTGTTTTTT.

The chain joins TRBV19 to TRBJ2-1, with 9 bases matching TRBD1. V gave up 6 bases and J gave up 8 bases; unmatched junction bases: 8. Germline values: CDR1 LNHDA, CDR2 SQIVND (reference sequence). The CDR3 spans 14 residues. CDR3 sequence: CASRVGDRADEQFF. The CDR3 coding sequence is TGTGCCAGTAGAGTGGGGGACAGGGCCGATGAGCAGTTCTTC.

This clone occurred a few times. The chain links TRBV7-9 to TRBJ1-5; TRBD1 matches 7 bases. This CDR3 is built from 14 residues. In germline, CDR1 is SEHNR, CDR2 FQNEAQ (reference sequence). V shed 4 bases, J shed 5 bases, and the junction held 5 bases outside the gene matches. CDR3: CASSSRGLDQPQHF. In DNA, the CDR3 is TGTGCCAGCAGCTCGAGGGGGCTGGATCAGCCCCAGCATTTT.

This clone was counted once. The V gene is TRBV7-2, the J gene TRBJ2-1, with 13 bases fitting TRBD2. The germline V gene encodes CDR1 SGHTA and CDR2 FQGNSA. The CDR3 extends over 15 amino acids. Unmatched junction bases numbered 8, after V lost 5 bases and J lost 10 bases. The DNA of the CDR3 is TGTGCCAGCAGCCTTCGGACTAGCGGGGGTGGGGAGCAGTTCTTC. The encoded protein is CASSLRTSGGGEQFF.

The rearrangement links TRBV6-5 to TRBJ1-2, with D uncertain. The CDR3 spans 13 residues. V gave up 6 bases and J gave up 6 bases, with 14 bases separating them. Looked up from germline, CDR1 is MNHEY and CDR2 is SVGAGI. The CDR3, as DNA: TGTGCCAGCAGCCCTAGGCCCCCACATGGCTACACCTTC. Translating gives CASSPRPPHGYTF.

CDR3 loop: CASSTSGMNTEAFF. The CDR3 DNA reads as TGTGCCAGCAGCACTTCAGGGATGAACACTGAAGCTTTCTTT. This rearrangement joins TRBV9 to TRBJ1-1, with a possible D match to TRBD1 (5 bases). V dropped 4 bases and J dropped 0 bases, with 10 bases sitting between them. The CDR3 is made up of 14 amino acids. The V gene's germline CDR1 is SGDLS and CDR2 YYNGEE.